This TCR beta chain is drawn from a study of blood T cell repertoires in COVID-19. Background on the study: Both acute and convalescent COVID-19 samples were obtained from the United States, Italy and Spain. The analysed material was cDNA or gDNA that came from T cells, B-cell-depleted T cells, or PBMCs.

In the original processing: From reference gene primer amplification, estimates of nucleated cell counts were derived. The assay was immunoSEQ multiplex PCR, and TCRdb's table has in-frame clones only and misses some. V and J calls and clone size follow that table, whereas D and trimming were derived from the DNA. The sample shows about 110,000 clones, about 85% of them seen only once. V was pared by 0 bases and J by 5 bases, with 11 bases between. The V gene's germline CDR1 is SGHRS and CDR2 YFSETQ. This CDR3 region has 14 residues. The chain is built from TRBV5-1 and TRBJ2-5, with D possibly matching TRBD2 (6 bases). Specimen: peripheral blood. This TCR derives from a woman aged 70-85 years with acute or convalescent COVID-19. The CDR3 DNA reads TGCGCCAGCAGCTTGGATGGGGGGAGGGAGACCCAGTACTTC. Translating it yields CASSLDGGRETQYF.